The rows below give T cell receptor beta chains drawn from one sample of a study of T cell repertoires in cytomegalovirus infection. These receptors' targets are unknown. One entry per CDR3 protein, called by TCRdb with MiXCR from the reads. The sample contains some 480,000 distinct CDR3 sequences, 33% of which appear only once. The sample here was cultured PBMCs, taken from culture after CMV antigen stimulation. The receptors derive from a human donor in good health (CMV status not recorded). Some clones in this sample may be carry-over from other donors' samples. Each CDR3 is given with its conserved first and last residue. The order of the fields is clone size, V gene, D gene, J gene, CDR3 protein, CDR3 DNA. D genes are given only for firm matches. Some rows mark clone size as missing; the rest say once, few, many or name a class of expanded clone.

-,TRBV10-2,-,TRBJ2-1,CASNPTRDEQFF,TGCGCCAGCAACCCGACACGGGATGAGCAGTTCTTC
-,TRBV28,TRBD1,TRBJ1-3,CASSLVAGGTGNTIYF,TGTGCCAGCAGTTTGGTCGCAGGGGGAACCGGAAACACCATATATTTT
-,TRBV19,-,TRBJ2-1,CASRGGGGRYYNEQFF,TGTGCCAGTCGAGGAGGTGGCGGCAGATACTACAATGAGCAGTTCTTC
-,TRBV5-4,-,TRBJ2-3,CASSLLGARTEQYF,TGTGCCAGCAGCTTGCTGGGGGCCCGAACGGAGCAGTATTTT
few,TRBV6-2/TRBV6-3,TRBD1,TRBJ1-5,CASRQDRDDFRPQHF,TGTGCCAGCAGGCAGGACAGGGATGATTTTCGGCCCCAGCATTTT
few,TRBV12-3/TRBV12-4,TRBD1,TRBJ1-5,CASRRDRVGNQPQHF,TGTGCCAGCAGACGGGACAGGGTGGGCAATCAGCCCCAGCATTTT
-,TRBV4-3,-,TRBJ2-1,CASSQGGGGSYNEQFF,TGCGCCAGCAGCCAAGGGGGCGGAGGTTCCTACAATGAGCAGTTCTTC
-,TRBV19,TRBD2,TRBJ2-2,CASSMTSATTYTGELFF,TGTGCCAGTAGCATGACTAGCGCGACAACTTACACCGGGGAGCTGTTTTTT
few,TRBV12-3/TRBV12-4,TRBD1,TRBJ1-2,CASRGQGTSNYGYTF,TGTGCCAGCAGGGGACAGGGGACTTCTAACTATGGCTACACCTTC
-,TRBV19,TRBD2,TRBJ2-1,CASSTGTSGSNEQFF,TGTGCCAGTAGCACCGGGACTAGCGGGAGCAATGAGCAGTTCTTC
few,TRBV12-3/TRBV12-4,-,TRBJ2-3,CASSLYYRVAGTDTQYF,TGTGCCAGCAGTTTATATTATCGCGTAGCGGGCACAGATACGCAGTATTTT
-,TRBV10-3,-,TRBJ2-5,CAISGEQETQYF,TGTGCCATCAGTGGGGAGCAAGAGACCCAGTACTTC
many,TRBV7-2,-,TRBJ2-4,CASSLSAGENIQYF,TGTGCCAGCAGCTTGTCGGCAGGGGAAAACATTCAGTACTTC
few,TRBV12-3/TRBV12-4,-,TRBJ1-2,CASSSWGNYGYTF,TGTGCCAGCAGTTCGTGGGGTAACTATGGCTACACCTTC
-,TRBV28,TRBD1,TRBJ2-3,CASSTTGDATDTQYF,TGTGCCAGCAGTACCACAGGGGATGCCACAGATACGCAGTATTTT
many,TRBV7-2,TRBD2,TRBJ2-5,CASSLEGSGRETQYF,TGTGCCAGCAGCTTAGAAGGTAGCGGGAGAGAGACCCAGTACTTC
-,TRBV28,-,TRBJ2-1,CASSPEGFYNEQFF,TGTGCCAGCAGCCCGGAGGGGTTCTACAATGAGCAGTTCTTC
-,TRBV5-8,-,TRBJ2-1,CASSRSHLSGYNEQFF,TGTGCCAGCAGCCGCTCCCATCTCTCAGGCTACAATGAGCAGTTCTTC
many,TRBV12-3/TRBV12-4,-,TRBJ1-5,CASSFGLRDQPQHF,TGTGCCAGCAGTTTTGGGCTGAGGGATCAGCCCCAGCATTTT
few,TRBV20-1,TRBD1,TRBJ1-4,CSAGTGRNEKLFF,TGCAGTGCTGGGACAGGGCGAAATGAAAAACTGTTTTTT
few,TRBV7-6,TRBD1,TRBJ2-2,CASSFHTNRGPMNTGELFF,TGTGCCAGCAGCTTTCACACCAACAGGGGGCCGATGAACACCGGGGAGCTGTTTTTT
once,TRBV27,TRBD2,TRBJ2-7,CASSNLGLAGAYEQYF,TGTGCCAGCAGTAACCTGGGACTAGCGGGGGCCTACGAGCAGTACTTC
many,TRBV11-3,TRBD2,TRBJ2-2,CASSSISGRADTGELFF,TGTGCCAGCAGCTCAATTAGCGGGAGGGCCGACACCGGGGAGCTGTTTTTT
-,TRBV27,-,TRBJ1-1,CASSPGPVDTEAFF,TGTGCCAGCAGTCCGGGACCGGTGGATACTGAAGCTTTCTTT
-,TRBV11-1,-,TRBJ1-5,CASSLTDNQPQHF,TGTGCCAGCAGCTTAACAGACAATCAGCCCCAGCATTTT
-,TRBV7-9,-,TRBJ2-6,CASSSPLDGANVLTF,TGTGCCAGCAGCTCCCCCCTAGATGGGGCCAACGTCCTGACTTTC
-,TRBV24-1,-,TRBJ2-1,CATSDSSYNEQFF,TGTGCCACCAGTGACAGCTCCTACAATGAGCAGTTCTTC
-,TRBV10-3,-,TRBJ2-1,CAISDRSHEQFF,TGTGCCATCAGTGACCGTAGCCATGAGCAGTTCTTC
many,TRBV20-1,TRBD1,TRBJ2-3,CSAERQGATDTQYF,TGCAGTGCGGAGAGACAGGGGGCTACAGATACGCAGTATTTT
once,TRBV29-1,TRBD2,TRBJ2-7,CSAGLAGDYEQYF,TGCAGCGCCGGACTAGCGGGAGACTACGAGCAGTACTTC
-,TRBV24-1,-,TRBJ2-1,CATSDRGGYNEQFF,TGTGCCACCAGTGACAGGGGAGGCTACAATGAGCAGTTCTTC
few,TRBV11-1,-,TRBJ2-3,CASSGQKEAYTDTQYF,TGTGCCAGCAGCGGACAGAAAGAAGCATACACAGATACGCAGTATTTT
-,TRBV28,TRBD2,TRBJ2-3,CASSGRIGTDTQYF,TGTGCCAGTAGCGGGAGAATCGGCACAGATACGCAGTATTTT
few,TRBV19,-,TRBJ1-5,CASNVAGNQPQHF,TGTGCCAGTAACGTCGCCGGCAATCAGCCCCAGCATTTT
few,TRBV7-2,-,TRBJ2-3,CASSLRSELTDTQYF,TGTGCCAGCAGCTTACGGTCGGAACTCACAGATACGCAGTATTTT
few,TRBV19,-,TRBJ1-5,CASTAVGGGPGPQHF,TGTGCCAGTACTGCGGTAGGAGGGGGTCCGGGGCCCCAGCATTTT
many,TRBV7-2,TRBD2,TRBJ2-3,CASSLVTRLAGAADTQYF,TGTGCCAGCAGCTTAGTTACGAGACTAGCGGGAGCGGCAGATACGCAGTATTTT
-,TRBV6-2/TRBV6-3,TRBD2,TRBJ2-1,CASRRTSGSVNEQFF,TGTGCCAGCAGACGGACTAGCGGGAGTGTCAATGAGCAGTTCTTC
few,TRBV20-1,TRBD2,TRBJ2-3,CSAPPRAGGGFTDTQYF,TGCAGTGCCCCACCCCGAGCGGGAGGCGGGTTCACAGATACGCAGTATTTT
-,TRBV5-1,-,TRBJ2-2,CASSRDQGTGELFF,TGCGCCAGCAGCCGGGATCAAGGCACCGGGGAGCTGTTTTTT